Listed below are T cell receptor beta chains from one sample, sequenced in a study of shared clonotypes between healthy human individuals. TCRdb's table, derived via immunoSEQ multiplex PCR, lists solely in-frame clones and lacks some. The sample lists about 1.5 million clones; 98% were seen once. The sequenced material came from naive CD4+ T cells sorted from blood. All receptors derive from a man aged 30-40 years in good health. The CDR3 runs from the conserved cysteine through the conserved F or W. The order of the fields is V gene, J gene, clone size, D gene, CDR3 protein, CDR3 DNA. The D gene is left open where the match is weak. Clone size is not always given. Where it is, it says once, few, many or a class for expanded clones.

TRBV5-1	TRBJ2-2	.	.	CASAKENTGELFF	TGCGCCAGCGCCAAGGAGAACACCGGGGAGCTGTTTTTT
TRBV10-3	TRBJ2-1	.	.	CAMSGEMDNEQFF	TGTGCCATGTCAGGGGAGATGGACAATGAGCAGTTCTTC
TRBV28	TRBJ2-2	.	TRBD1	CASENTGQGAGELFF	TGTGCCAGTGAGAACACGGGACAGGGGGCCGGGGAGCTGTTTTTT
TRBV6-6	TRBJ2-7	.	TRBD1	CASITGELYEQYF	TGTGCCAGCATAACAGGGGAGTTGTACGAGCAGTACTTC
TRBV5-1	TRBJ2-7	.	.	CASSLEGFSYEQYF	TGCGCCAGCAGCTTGGAAGGATTCTCCTACGAGCAGTACTTC
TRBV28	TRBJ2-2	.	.	CASSSTGELFF	TGTGCCAGCAGTTCCACCGGGGAGCTGTTTTTT
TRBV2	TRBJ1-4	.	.	CASSEETLFF	TGTGCCAGCAGTGAAGAGACACTGTTTTTT
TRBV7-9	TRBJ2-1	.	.	CASSLVGPGDEQFF	TGTGCCAGCAGCTTAGTAGGGCCGGGCGATGAGCAGTTCTTC
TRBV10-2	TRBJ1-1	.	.	CASSAAGLNTEAFF	TGCGCCAGCAGTGCCGCAGGCCTGAACACTGAAGCTTTCTTT
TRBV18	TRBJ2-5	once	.	CASSKKETQYF	TGTGCCAGCTCGAAAAAAGAGACCCAGTACTTC
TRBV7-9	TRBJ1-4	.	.	CASSDGLLSGKLFF	TGTGCCAGCAGCGACGGGCTCCTATCGGGAAAACTGTTTTTT
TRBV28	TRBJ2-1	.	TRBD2	CASSSRRSGRAAEQFF	TGTGCCAGCAGTTCCCGGCGGAGCGGGAGGGCCGCTGAGCAGTTCTTC
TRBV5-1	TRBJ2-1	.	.	CASSPDRSYNEQFF	TGCGCCAGCAGTCCGGACCGCTCCTACAATGAGCAGTTCTTC
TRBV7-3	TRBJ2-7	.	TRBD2	CASSLMPGLAGGPEQYF	TGTGCCAGCAGCTTAATGCCGGGACTAGCGGGAGGGCCGGAGCAGTACTTC
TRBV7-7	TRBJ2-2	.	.	CASSQTRYGPGELFF	TGTGCTAGCAGCCAAACTCGGTACGGCCCCGGGGAGCTGTTTTTT
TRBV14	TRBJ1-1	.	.	CASSHIGRNTEAFF	TGTGCCAGCAGCCACATCGGTAGGAACACTGAAGCTTTCTTT